The 31 T cell receptor beta chains below all came from one sample that was sequenced in a study of control samples from healthy donors and cancer patients. Profiled with immunoSEQ multiplex PCR; TCRdb holds only in-frame clones, not every one. The repertoire has about 130,000 clones, roughly 90% of them found once; the top ten carry 3.2%. Sequencing was done on a sample of blood. These receptors all stem from a man aged 50 to 60 in good health.

The chain joins TRBV18 to TRBJ2-7; D perhaps matches TRBD1 (6 bases). This CDR3 spans 16 amino acids. CDR1 and CDR2 (germline): KGHSH, LQKENI. Trimming shortened V by 3 bases and J by 0 bases, and 15 bases separated the two germline ends. CDR3 loop: CASSPLPGTTSYEQYF. The CDR3 bases are TGTGCCAGCTCACCCCTTCCGGGGACAACCTCCTACGAGCAGTACTTC.

The chain employs TRBV27 and TRBJ2-1; the match to TRBD2 covers 10 bases. CDR1 is MNHEY and CDR2 is SMNVEV in the germline V gene (reference sequence). This CDR3 spans 16 amino acids. With V trimmed by 7 bases and J by 3 bases, 9 bases remained unmatched. The CDR3 here is CASMSLLAGVYNEQFF. DNA of the CDR3: TGTGCCAGCATGAGCCTCCTAGCGGGGGTCTACAATGAGCAGTTCTTC.

This rearrangement joins TRBV5-1 to TRBJ2-7; D might be TRBD1 (7 bases). Between the trimmed V and J ends, which lost 4 bases and 1 base, there was a span of 12 bases. The CDR3 is 14 residues long. CDR1 is SGHRS, CDR2 YFSETQ, per germline. CDR3 DNA sequence: TGCGCCAGCAGCCCGGAGGGACAGTCCTACGAGCAGTACTTC. Translation gives CASSPEGQSYEQYF.

The V and J genes are TRBV28 and TRBJ2-2; D ambiguous. The CDR3 spans 14 residues. Between the trimmed V and J ends, which lost 6 bases and 6 bases, there was a span of 14 bases. The V gene's germline CDR1 is MDHEN and CDR2 SYDVKM. The CDR3 protein is CASSPYRVSGELFF. CDR3 bases: TGTGCCAGCAGCCCGTATCGCGTTTCCGGGGAGCTGTTTTTT.

This clone appeared a single time. The chain uses TRBV12-5 and TRBJ2-5, with 9 nucleotides matching TRBD1. Trimming removed 6 bases from V and 4 bases from J; junction bases left unmatched: 12. The CDR3 is made up of 16 amino acids. Per the germline V gene, CDR1 is LGHNT and CDR2 is FRNRAP. The CDR3 DNA sequence: TGTGCTAGTGGGCCGACCTGGACAGGGGCTGCAGAGACCCAGTACTTC. Translating it yields CASGPTWTGAAETQYF. The whole variable domain, filled in from reference TRBV12-5 and TRBJ2-5, reads DARVTQTPRHKVTEMGQEVTMRCQPILGHNTVFWYRQTMMQGLELLAYFRNRAPLDDSGMPKDRFSAEMPDATLATLKIQPSEPRDSAVYFCASGPTWTGAAETQYFGPGTRLLVL.

The J gene is TRBJ1-5, the V gene TRBV2, with TRBD1 as a possible D gene (6 bases). Trimming removed 7 bases at V and 4 bases at J, with 11 bases between. CDR1 and CDR2 (germline): SNHLY, FYNNEI. CDR3 size: 13 residues. Here the CDR3 DNA reads TGTGCCAGCACCCGGACAGCAAATCAGCCCCAGCATTTT. Amino acids: CASTRTANQPQHF.

The chain employs TRBV4-1 and TRBJ2-1, with 8 positions matching TRBD2. V lost 4 bases and J lost 0; bases outside the gene matches: 2. From germline, CDR1 is MGHRA and CDR2 YSYEKL. The CDR3 totals 15 residues. Here the CDR3 DNA reads TGCGCCAGCAGCCTAGCGGGGACCTCCTACAATGAGCAGTTCTTC. Translating it yields CASSLAGTSYNEQFF.

The chain employs TRBV30 and TRBJ1-2, with D possibly being TRBD1 (5 bases). Trimming shortened V by 5 bases and J by 3 bases, and 10 bases separated the two germline ends. CDR3 size: 12 residues. Germline assignment: CDR1 GTSNPN and CDR2 SVGIG (reference sequence). CDR3 DNA sequence: TGTGCCTGGGGTCGCAGGGACTATGGCTACACCTTC. Translating it yields CAWGRRDYGYTF.

The V gene is TRBV28, the J gene TRBJ1-5; TRBD1 matches 7 bases. Germline V gives CDR1 MDHEN, CDR2 SYDVKM. CDR3 length: 15 residues. The J segment lost 2 bases and the V segment lost 3 bases, leaving 4 bases of the junction unmatched. The DNA of the CDR3 is TGTGCCAGCAGTTTGAAGGGGGCTGGCAATCAGCCCCAGCATTTT. Protein: CASSLKGAGNQPQHF.

The chain carries TRBV5-1 and TRBJ1-4; D possibly corresponds to TRBD1 (5 bases). V shed 0 bases and J shed 8 bases, with 17 bases lying between them. CDR1 is SGHRS, CDR2 YFSETQ, per germline. The length of the CDR3 is 16 residues. CDR3 sequence reads: CASSLGEAGWNEKLFF. CDR3 nucleotide sequence: TGCGCCAGCAGCTTGGGAGAGGCAGGGTGGAACGAAAAACTGTTTTTT.

In its sample, this clone was seen a few times. The rearrangement uses TRBV6-4 and TRBJ2-1; 12 bases are shared with TRBD2. This CDR3 is built from 15 residues. V lost 4 bases to trimming and J lost 8 bases; unmatched junction nucleotides: 6. Germline-derived CDR1 and CDR2 are MRHNA and SNTAGT. Here the CDR3 reads CASSVLAGGPHEQFF. The CDR3, as DNA: TGTGCCAGCAGTGTCCTAGCGGGGGGGCCACATGAGCAGTTCTTC.

The chain carries TRBV15 and TRBJ2-5, with TRBD2 matching 7 bases. Germline V gene lookup returns CDR1 LNHNV and CDR2 YYDKDF (reference sequence). J was trimmed by 4 bases and V by 0 bases; bases with no gene match: 11. CDR3 length equals 17 residues. In DNA form, the CDR3 reads TGTGCCACCAGCAGAGAAGCAAGCGGGACTTTCGGAGAGACCCAGTACTTC. Its translation is CATSREASGTFGETQYF.

The chain recombines TRBV10-3 with TRBJ1-2; TRBD1 might be the D (5 bases). V shed 4 bases and J shed 6 bases, with 12 bases lying between them. CDR1 and CDR2 from the germline V gene are ENHRY and SYGVKD. The CDR3 contains 13 residues. Here the CDR3 DNA reads TGTGCCATCAGTGGGACACCCACGGATGGCTACACCTTC. It encodes CAISGTPTDGYTF.

The chain links TRBV3-1 (or the pseudogene TRBV3-2) to TRBJ2-3; D ambiguous. Trimming pared 4 bases from V and 4 bases from J, leaving 15 bases between. The CDR3 has 15 residues. Per germline, CDR1 LGHDT and CDR2 YNNKEL (reference sequence). CDR3 sequence: CASSLQTAAPDTQYF. In DNA form, the CDR3 reads TGTGCCAGCAGCCTCCAGACTGCCGCACCAGATACGCAGTATTTT.

The CDR3 bases are TGCGCCAGCAGTGATGGGTACGAGCAGTACTTC. It specifies CASSDGYEQYF. The rearrangement joins TRBV10-1 to TRBJ2-7; D is uncertain. Trimming left V 3 bases short and J 4 bases short, with 4 bases between. From germline, CDR1 is WNHNN and CDR2 SYGVQD (reference sequence). This CDR3 spans 11 amino acids.

V usage is TRBV14 and J usage is TRBJ2-5; D is uncertain. The V and J ends lost 1 base and 2 bases respectively, with 8 bases between them. Germline V gene lookup returns CDR1 SGHDN and CDR2 FVKESK. The CDR3 sequence is 14 residues long. CDR3 loop: CASSQVAGQETQYF. As DNA, the CDR3 is TGTGCCAGCAGCCAAGTTGCCGGACAAGAGACCCAGTACTTC.

The CDR3 region has the DNA TGTGCCAGCACCCAGAGTAAGGCTGGGGCCAACGTCCTGACTTTC. It is translated as CASTQSKAGANVLTF. The V and J genes are TRBV27 and TRBJ2-6; D unresolved. Trimming shortened V by 7 bases and J by 2 bases, and 12 bases separated the two germline ends. The length of the CDR3 is 15 residues. Germline V gene sequence: CDR1 MNHEY, CDR2 SMNVEV (reference sequence).

This sequence joins TRBV30 and TRBJ1-4, with a possible D match to TRBD1 (5 bases). The CDR3 extends over 17 amino acids. Germline assignment: CDR1 GTSNPN and CDR2 SVGIG (reference sequence). The V gene lost 3 bases and the J gene lost 8 bases, with 25 bases spanning the gap. The CDR3 loop reads CAWSLINAGGVGEKLFF. The CDR3 bases are TGTGCCTGGAGCCTGATAAACGCCGGGGGGGTTGGAGAAAAACTGTTTTTT.

V and J are TRBV5-4 and TRBJ2-5; 9 bases agree with TRBD2. CDR3 size: 14 residues. V gave up 4 bases and J gave up 1 base; unmatched junction bases: 2. The germline gives CDR1 SGHNT, CDR2 YYREEE (reference sequence). In DNA form, the CDR3 reads TGTGCCAGCAGCCTGGGACTAGCCCAAGAGACCCAGTACTTC. It yields the protein CASSLGLAQETQYF.

V is TRBV27 and J is TRBJ1-6; D uncertain. The germline V gene has CDR1 MNHEY and CDR2 SMNVEV (reference sequence). The CDR3 has 14 amino acids. V was trimmed by 1 base and J by 7 bases, leaving 8 bases between them. CDR3: CASSLYRPNSPLHF. Written as DNA, the CDR3 is TGTGCCAGCAGTTTATATCGCCCCAATTCACCCCTCCACTTT.

This chain's CDR3 is CASSQSRDGPREQYF. CDR3 coding DNA: TGCGCCAGCAGCCAAAGCCGGGACGGCCCTCGGGAGCAGTACTTC. This chain uses TRBV4-1 with TRBJ2-7; possibly TRBD1 or TRBD2 for D (5 bases each). Trimming removed 2 bases from V and 7 bases from J, with 18 bases in between. The germline V gene encodes CDR1 MGHRA and CDR2 YSYEKL. The CDR3 totals 15 residues.

This chain uses TRBV7-3 with TRBJ2-5; D gene uncertain. Per the germline V gene, CDR1 is SGHTA and CDR2 is FQGTGA. Trimming cost V 0 bases and J 3 bases, with 11 bases left between them. CDR3 size: 15 residues. CDR3 loop: CASSLTGDLEETQYF. The CDR3 nucleotides read TGTGCCAGCAGCTTAACTGGAGATTTGGAAGAGACCCAGTACTTC. Variable domain in full (rest from reference TRBV7-3 and TRBJ2-5): GAGVSQTPSNKVTEKGKYVELRCDPISGHTALYWYRQSLGQGPEFLIYFQGTGAADDSGLPNDRFFAVRPEGSVSTLKIQRTERGDSAVYLCASSLTGDLEETQYFGPGTRLLVL.

The chain couples TRBV2 to TRBJ2-7, with TRBD2 identical over 9 bases. CDR3 length equals 13 residues. The junction had 5 bases not matched to a gene; V was cut back by 3 bases and J by 8 bases. The V gene's germline CDR1 is SNHLY and CDR2 FYNNEI. As DNA, the CDR3 is TGTGCCAGCAGTGAGGGGACTAGCTTTCAGCAGTACTTC. It yields the protein CASSEGTSFQQYF.

The genes are TRBV7-2 and TRBJ2-2; 11 bases map to TRBD2. CDR3 length: 16 amino acids. Germline lookup yields CDR1 SGHTA and CDR2 FQGNSA. J lost 5 bases, V lost 1 base, and 3 bases had no gene match. In DNA, the CDR3 is TGTGCCAGCAGCTTAGGACTAGCGGGGAAGACCGGGGAGCTGTTTTTT. It yields the protein CASSLGLAGKTGELFF.

This clone has a handful of counts. The chain recombines TRBV2 with TRBJ1-2; D remains ambiguous. CDR3 length equals 13 residues. Trimming took off 6 bases at V and 3 bases at J, with 11 bases between the two ends. Looked up from germline, CDR1 is SNHLY and CDR2 is FYNNEI. CDR3 sequence (DNA): TGTGCCAGCAGAGACGGCCCCTACTATGGCTACACCTTC. It codes for CASRDGPYYGYTF.

The table lists this clone with a count of one. V and J are TRBV11-3 and TRBJ2-7, with D perhaps TRBD1 or TRBD2 (5 bases each). V was cut by 4 bases and J by 2 bases, with 12 bases left in between. The CDR3 extends over 14 amino acids. Per the germline V gene, CDR1 is SGHNT and CDR2 is YENEEA. The DNA for the CDR3 is TGTGCCAGCAGCTCGTGGGGGACCCCCTACGAGCAGTACTTC. Translating gives CASSSWGTPYEQYF.

The rearrangement uses TRBV28 and TRBJ1-5; D is perhaps TRBD1 (5 bases). CDR1 is MDHEN, CDR2 SYDVKM, per germline. Trimming took off 7 bases at V and 0 bases at J, with 7 bases between the two ends. There are 13 residues in the CDR3. The DNA of the CDR3 is TGTGCCAGCATTGACAGTAGCAATCAGCCCCAGCATTTT. The encoded protein is CASIDSSNQPQHF.

A single count supports this clone. The CDR3 nucleotides read TGTGCCAGCAGCGTATCCGGGACTGCGGCCTACGAGCAGTACTTC. It translates to CASSVSGTAAYEQYF. This chain links TRBV9 with TRBJ2-7, with a possible D match to TRBD2 (6 bases). V lost 1 base to trimming and J lost 2 bases, with 13 bases between them. CDR3 length: 15 residues. Germline V lookup: CDR1 SGDLS, CDR2 YYNGEE.

The V call is TRBV5-4, the J call TRBJ1-1, with a possible D match to TRBD1 (5 bases). There are 13 residues in the CDR3. Trimming left V 10 bases short and J 1 base short, with 14 bases between. Germline values: CDR1 SGHNT, CDR2 YYREEE (reference sequence). The chain's CDR3 is CAPSRDGNTEAFF. CDR3 DNA: TGTGCCCCATCTCGGGACGGGAACACTGAAGCTTTCTTT.

The CDR3 DNA reads as TGCGCCAGCAGCTCTCAGGGGTTAGGTGAGGGCTACACCTTC. Translation gives CASSSQGLGEGYTF. The J gene is TRBJ1-2, the V gene TRBV5-1; possibly TRBD1 for D (6 bases). Germline CDR1 SGHRS, CDR2 YFSETQ. The V and J ends lost 3 bases and 8 bases respectively, with 17 bases between them. The CDR3 spans 14 residues.

The J gene is TRBJ1-6, the V gene TRBV19; TRBD1 matches at 7 bases. Germline trimming cut 8 bases from V and 0 bases from J; bases unmatched to any gene: 4. The germline gives CDR1 LNHDA, CDR2 SQIVND (reference sequence). This CDR3 has 15 residues. The CDR3 DNA sequence: TGTGCCAGTGCGACAGGGAGCTCCTATAATTCACCCCTCCACTTT. The encoded protein is CASATGSSYNSPLHF.